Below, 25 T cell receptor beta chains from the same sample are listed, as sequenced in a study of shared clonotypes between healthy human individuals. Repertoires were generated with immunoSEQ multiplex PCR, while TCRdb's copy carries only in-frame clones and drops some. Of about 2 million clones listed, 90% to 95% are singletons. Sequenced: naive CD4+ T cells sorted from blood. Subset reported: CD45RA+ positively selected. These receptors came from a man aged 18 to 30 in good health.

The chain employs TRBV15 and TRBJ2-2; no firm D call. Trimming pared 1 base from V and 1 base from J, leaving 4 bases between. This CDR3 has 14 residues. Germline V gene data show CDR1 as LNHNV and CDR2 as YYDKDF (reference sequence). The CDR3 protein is CATSRAGNTGELFF. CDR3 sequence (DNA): TGTGCCACCAGCAGAGCTGGGAACACCGGGGAGCTGTTTTTT.

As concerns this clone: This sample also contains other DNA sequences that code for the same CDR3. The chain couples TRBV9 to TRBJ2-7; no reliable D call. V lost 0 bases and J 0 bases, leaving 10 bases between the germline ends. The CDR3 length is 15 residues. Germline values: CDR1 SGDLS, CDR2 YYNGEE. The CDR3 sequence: CASSVDPRSSYEQYF. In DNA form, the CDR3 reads TGTGCCAGCAGCGTAGATCCCCGTAGCTCCTACGAGCAGTACTTC.

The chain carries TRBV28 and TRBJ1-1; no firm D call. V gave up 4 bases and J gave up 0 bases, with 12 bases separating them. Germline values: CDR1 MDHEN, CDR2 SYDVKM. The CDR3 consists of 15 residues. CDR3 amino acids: CASSSPTRMNTEAFF. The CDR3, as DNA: TGTGCCAGCAGTTCTCCGACCCGGATGAACACTGAAGCTTTCTTT.

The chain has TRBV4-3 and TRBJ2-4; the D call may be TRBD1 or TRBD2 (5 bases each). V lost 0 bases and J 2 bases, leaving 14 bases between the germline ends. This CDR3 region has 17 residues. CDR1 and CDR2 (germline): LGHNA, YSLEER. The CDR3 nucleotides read TGCGCCAGCAGCCAAGAAGGGGCAGGGACGTCCAAAAACATTCAGTACTTC. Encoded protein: CASSQEGAGTSKNIQYF.

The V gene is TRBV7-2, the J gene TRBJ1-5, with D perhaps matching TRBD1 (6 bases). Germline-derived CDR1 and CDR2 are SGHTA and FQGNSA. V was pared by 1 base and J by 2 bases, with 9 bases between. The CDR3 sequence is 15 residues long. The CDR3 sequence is CASSLDRAGNQPQHF. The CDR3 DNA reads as TGTGCCAGCAGCTTAGACAGGGCTGGCAATCAGCCCCAGCATTTT.

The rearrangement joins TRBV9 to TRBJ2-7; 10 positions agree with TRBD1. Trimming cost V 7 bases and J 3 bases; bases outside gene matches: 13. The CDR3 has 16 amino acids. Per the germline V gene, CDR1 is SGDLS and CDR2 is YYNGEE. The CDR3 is CASSPRQGAGGYEQYF. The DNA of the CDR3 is TGTGCCAGCTCCCCCCGACAGGGGGCTGGCGGCTACGAGCAGTACTTC.

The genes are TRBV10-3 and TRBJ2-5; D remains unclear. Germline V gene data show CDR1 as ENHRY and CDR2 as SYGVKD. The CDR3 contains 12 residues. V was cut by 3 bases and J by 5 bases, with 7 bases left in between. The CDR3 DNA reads TGTGCCATCAGTGATTTCGCGGAGACCCAGTACTTC. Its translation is CAISDFAETQYF.

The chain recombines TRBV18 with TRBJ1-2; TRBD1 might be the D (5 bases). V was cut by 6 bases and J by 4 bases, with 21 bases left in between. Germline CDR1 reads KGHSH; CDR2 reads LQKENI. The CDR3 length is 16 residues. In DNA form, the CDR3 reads TGTGCCAGCTCCCGGGGGGACGTTGAGGGCCCCTATGGCTACACCTTC. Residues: CASSRGDVEGPYGYTF.

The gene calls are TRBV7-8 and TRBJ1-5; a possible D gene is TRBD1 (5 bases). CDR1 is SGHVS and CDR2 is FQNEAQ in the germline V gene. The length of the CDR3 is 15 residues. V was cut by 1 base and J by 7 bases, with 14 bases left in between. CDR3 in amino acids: CASSLVPGGRQPQHF. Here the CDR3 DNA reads TGTGCCAGCAGCTTAGTCCCCGGGGGAAGGCAGCCCCAGCATTTT.

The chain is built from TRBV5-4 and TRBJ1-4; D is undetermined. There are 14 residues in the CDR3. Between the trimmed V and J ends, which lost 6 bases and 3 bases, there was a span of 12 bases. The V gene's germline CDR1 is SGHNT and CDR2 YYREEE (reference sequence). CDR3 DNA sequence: TGTGCCAGCACGCTACAGTGGGCTAATGAAAAACTGTTTTTT. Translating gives CASTLQWANEKLFF.

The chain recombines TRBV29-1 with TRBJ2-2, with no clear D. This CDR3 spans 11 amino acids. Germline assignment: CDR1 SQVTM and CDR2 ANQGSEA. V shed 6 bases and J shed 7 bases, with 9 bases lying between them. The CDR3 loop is CSVGRSGELFF. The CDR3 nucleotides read TGCAGCGTAGGGCGGAGCGGGGAGCTGTTTTTT.

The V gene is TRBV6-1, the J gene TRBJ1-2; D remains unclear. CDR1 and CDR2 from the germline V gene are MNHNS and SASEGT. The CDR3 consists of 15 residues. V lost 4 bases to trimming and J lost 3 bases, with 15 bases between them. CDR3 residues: CASSVSPNEDYGYTF. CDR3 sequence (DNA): TGTGCCAGCAGTGTATCCCCGAACGAGGACTATGGCTACACCTTC.

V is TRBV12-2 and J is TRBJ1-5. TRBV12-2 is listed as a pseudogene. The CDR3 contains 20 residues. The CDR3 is CASRLPDVYRRGTSNQPQHF. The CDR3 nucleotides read TGTGCAAGTCGCTTACCCGATGTTTACAGGAGGGGGACTAGCAATCAGCCCCAGCATTTT.

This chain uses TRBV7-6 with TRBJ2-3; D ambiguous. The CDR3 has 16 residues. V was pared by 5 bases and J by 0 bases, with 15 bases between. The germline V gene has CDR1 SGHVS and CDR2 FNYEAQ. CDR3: CASSRPGRSSTDTQYF. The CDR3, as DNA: TGTGCCAGCAGCAGACCCGGACGCTCTAGCACAGATACGCAGTATTTT.

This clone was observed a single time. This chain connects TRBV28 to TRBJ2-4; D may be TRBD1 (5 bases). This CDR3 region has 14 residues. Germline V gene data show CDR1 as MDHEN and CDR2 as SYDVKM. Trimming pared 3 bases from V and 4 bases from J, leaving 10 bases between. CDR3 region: CASSLGQGKNIQYF. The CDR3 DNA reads TGTGCCAGCAGTTTGGGTCAGGGAAAAAACATTCAGTACTTC. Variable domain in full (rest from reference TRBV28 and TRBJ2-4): DVKVTQSSRYLVKRTGEKVFLECVQDMDHENMFWYRQDPGLGLRLIYFSYDVKMKEKGDIPEGYSVSREKKERFSLILESASTNQTSMYLCASSLGQGKNIQYFGAGTRLSVL.

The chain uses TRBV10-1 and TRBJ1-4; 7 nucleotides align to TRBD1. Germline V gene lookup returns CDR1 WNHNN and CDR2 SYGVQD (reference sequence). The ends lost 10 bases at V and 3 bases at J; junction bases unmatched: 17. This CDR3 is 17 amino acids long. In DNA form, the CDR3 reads TGCGCCAATTCTATCGGAGGGGGCGCTGGGCCTAATGAAAAACTGTTTTTT. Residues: CANSIGGGAGPNEKLFF.

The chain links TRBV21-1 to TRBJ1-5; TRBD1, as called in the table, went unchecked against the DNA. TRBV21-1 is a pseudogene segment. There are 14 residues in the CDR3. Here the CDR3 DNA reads TGTGCCAGCAGCGGGGACAGGGGTTCTCAGCCCCAGCATTTT. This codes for CASSGDRGSQPQHF.

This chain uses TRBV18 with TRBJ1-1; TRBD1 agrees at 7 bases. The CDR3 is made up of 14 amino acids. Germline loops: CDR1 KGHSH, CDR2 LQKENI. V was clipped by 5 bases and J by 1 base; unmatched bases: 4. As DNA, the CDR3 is TGTGCCAGCTCAGAACAGGGGCAGAACACTGAAGCTTTCTTT. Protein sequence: CASSEQGQNTEAFF.

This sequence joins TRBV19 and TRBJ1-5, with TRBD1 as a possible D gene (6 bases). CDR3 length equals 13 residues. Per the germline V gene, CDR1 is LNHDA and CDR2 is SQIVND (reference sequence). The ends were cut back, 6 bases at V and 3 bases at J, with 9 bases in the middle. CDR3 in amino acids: CASRQGFNQPQHF. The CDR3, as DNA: TGTGCCAGTAGACAGGGTTTCAATCAGCCCCAGCATTTT.

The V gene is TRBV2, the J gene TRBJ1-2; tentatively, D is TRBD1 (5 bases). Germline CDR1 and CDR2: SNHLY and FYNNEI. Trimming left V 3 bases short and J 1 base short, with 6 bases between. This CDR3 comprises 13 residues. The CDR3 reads CASSEGHNYGYTF. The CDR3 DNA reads TGTGCCAGCAGTGAGGGGCATAACTATGGCTACACCTTC.

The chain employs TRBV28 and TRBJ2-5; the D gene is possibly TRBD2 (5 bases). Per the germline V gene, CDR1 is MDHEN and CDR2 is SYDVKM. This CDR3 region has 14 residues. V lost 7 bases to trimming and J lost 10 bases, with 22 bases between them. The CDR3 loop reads CASTEVPYSEGQYF. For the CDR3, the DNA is TGTGCCAGCACCGAAGTCCCTTATTCTGAGGGCCAGTACTTC. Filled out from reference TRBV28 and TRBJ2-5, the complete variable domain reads DVKVTQSSRYLVKRTGEKVFLECVQDMDHENMFWYRQDPGLGLRLIYFSYDVKMKEKGDIPEGYSVSREKKERFSLILESASTNQTSMYLCASTEVPYSEGQYFGPGTRLLVL.

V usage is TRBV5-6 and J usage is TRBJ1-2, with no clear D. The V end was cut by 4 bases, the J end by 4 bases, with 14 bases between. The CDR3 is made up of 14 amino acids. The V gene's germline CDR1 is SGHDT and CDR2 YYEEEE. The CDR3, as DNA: TGTGCCAGCAGCCTGACAAATCCCATCTATGGCTACACCTTC. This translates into CASSLTNPIYGYTF.

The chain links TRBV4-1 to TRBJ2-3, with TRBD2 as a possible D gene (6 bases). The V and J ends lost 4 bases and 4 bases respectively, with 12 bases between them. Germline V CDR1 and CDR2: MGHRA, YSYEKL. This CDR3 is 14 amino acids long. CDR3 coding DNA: TGCGCCAGCAGCCCCCCAGGCGGGGCAGATACGCAGTATTTT. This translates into CASSPPGGADTQYF.

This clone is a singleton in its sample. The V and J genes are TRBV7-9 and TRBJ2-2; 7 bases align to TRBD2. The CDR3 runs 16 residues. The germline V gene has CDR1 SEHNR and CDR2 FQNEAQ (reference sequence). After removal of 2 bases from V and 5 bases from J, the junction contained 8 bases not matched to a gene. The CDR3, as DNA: TGTGCCAGCAGCTTATCAGGCGGGAGTTGGACCGGGGAGCTGTTTTTT. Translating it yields CASSLSGGSWTGELFF.

The CDR3 sequence: CASSLALREGIEQYF. CDR3 nucleotide sequence: TGTGCCAGCAGCTTAGCGTTGCGGGAGGGGATCGAGCAGTACTTC. This chain connects TRBV7-2 to TRBJ2-7, with 9 bases fitting TRBD2. Germline V lookup: CDR1 SGHTA, CDR2 FQGNSA. CDR3 length: 15 residues. J was trimmed by 6 bases and V by 0 bases; bases with no gene match: 6.